The rows below give T cell receptor beta chains drawn from one sample of a study of blood T cell repertoires in COVID-19. Sequencing used immunoSEQ multiplex PCR; TCRdb keeps in-frame clones, though not all of them. This sample has about 210,000 clones; approximately 90% occur once, and the top ten carry approximately 6%. Sequenced: peripheral blood. The receptors stem from a man between 60 and 75 years old who had recovered from COVID-19. Each CDR3 is given with its conserved first and last residue. A D gene is named only where the DNA matches it firmly. Expanded clones are given a class, and other clones once, few, many or no size at all.

d_gene	abundance	v_gene	j_gene	CDR3aa	CDR3nt
NA	NA	TRBV7-2	TRBJ2-2	CASSPDSSTGELFF	TGTGCCAGCAGCCCGGACAGCTCCACCGGGGAGCTGTTTTTT
TRBD2	once	TRBV6-1	TRBJ2-7	CASSGQSTSGSYEQYF	TGTGCCAGCAGTGGACAGTCGACTAGCGGCTCCTACGAGCAGTACTTC
TRBD1	NA	TRBV18	TRBJ2-2	CASSTRDRINTGELFF	TGTGCCAGCTCAACCAGGGACAGGATAAACACCGGGGAGCTGTTTTTT
NA	NA	TRBV19	TRBJ2-3	CASKPSSTDTQYF	TGTGCCAGTAAGCCCTCTAGCACAGATACGCAGTATTTT
NA	NA	TRBV6-5	TRBJ2-7	CASRPVYRASYEQYF	TGTGCCAGCAGGCCCGTTTACAGGGCGTCCTACGAGCAGTACTTC
TRBD2	NA	TRBV9	TRBJ2-2	CASSVAGLAGNTGELFF	TGTGCCAGCAGCGTAGCCGGACTAGCGGGTAACACCGGGGAGCTGTTTTTT
TRBD1	NA	TRBV19	TRBJ1-5	CASSTGGGQPQHF	TGTGCCAGTAGCACAGGGGGAGGGCAGCCCCAGCATTTT
NA	NA	TRBV5-4	TRBJ2-1	CASTIQGQGGEQFF	TGTGCCAGCACGATTCAGGGGCAGGGTGGTGAGCAGTTCTTC
TRBD1	NA	TRBV6-6	TRBJ1-2	CASSPWTGGRNYGYTF	TGTGCCAGCAGTCCATGGACAGGGGGCCGTAACTATGGCTACACCTTC
NA	NA	TRBV7-2	TRBJ2-5	CASSLAGGGAETQYF	TGTGCCAGCAGCTTAGCGGGGGGAGGAGCCGAGACCCAGTACTTC
NA	NA	TRBV24-1	TRBJ1-5	CATSTRSGHNSNQPQHF	TGTGCCACCAGTACTCGTTCCGGACACAATAGCAATCAGCCCCAGCATTTT
TRBD1	once	TRBV28	TRBJ1-2	CASSIGQGSYGYTF	TGTGCCAGCAGTATAGGACAGGGTAGCTATGGCTACACCTTC
NA	NA	TRBV19	TRBJ2-2	CASSIGLAGPPGELFF	TGTGCCAGTAGTATTGGACTGGCGGGTCCCCCCGGGGAGCTGTTTTTT
TRBD1	NA	TRBV19	TRBJ2-7	CASSMTGATLEQYF	TGTGCCAGTAGTATGACAGGGGCCACCCTCGAGCAGTACTTC
NA	NA	TRBV23-1	TRBJ1-4	CASSLQEGSEKLFF	TGCGCCAGCAGTCTACAGGAGGGGAGTGAAAAACTGTTTTTT
NA	NA	TRBV14	TRBJ2-3	CASSPDATFLTDTQYF	TGTGCCAGCAGCCCAGATGCCACTTTTCTCACAGATACGCAGTATTTT
NA	NA	TRBV3-1/TRBV3-2	TRBJ1-2	CASSPPGSYGYTF	TGTGCCAGCAGCCCTCCAGGCTCCTATGGCTACACCTTC
NA	NA	TRBV5-1	TRBJ2-2	CASSLAFIDTGELFF	TGCGCCAGCAGCTTGGCCTTTATAGACACCGGGGAGCTGTTTTTT
NA	NA	TRBV24-1	TRBJ2-3	CATSGTSTGITDTQYF	TGTGCCACCAGTGGTACCTCAACAGGGATCACAGATACGCAGTATTTT
NA	NA	TRBV28	TRBJ1-5	CASRPGGVNQPQHF	TGTGCCAGCCGTCCCGGAGGGGTCAATCAGCCCCAGCATTTT
TRBD1	NA	TRBV2	TRBJ2-7	CASSGQGALNEQYF	TGTGCCAGCAGTGGTCAGGGGGCGTTAAACGAGCAGTACTTC
NA	NA	TRBV11-3	TRBJ2-1	CASMDRGSSYNEQFF	TGTGCCAGCATGGACCGGGGGAGCTCCTACAATGAGCAGTTCTTC
TRBD2	NA	TRBV5-6	TRBJ2-3	CASSLGLATDTQYF	TGTGCCAGCAGCTTGGGACTAGCGACAGATACGCAGTATTTT
NA	NA	TRBV7-9	TRBJ2-7	CASSFKEEQYF	TGTGCCAGCAGCTTCAAGGAGGAGCAGTACTTC
NA	NA	TRBV12-3/TRBV12-4	TRBJ1-2	CASSSPGFGYTF	TGTGCCAGCAGTTCCCCCGGGTTTGGGTACACCTTC
TRBD2	NA	TRBV2	TRBJ2-3	CASSVDAGGANTQYF	TGTGCCAGCAGTGTCGACGCGGGAGGCGCAAATACGCAGTATTTT
NA	NA	TRBV9	TRBJ2-2	CASSAGSRDTGELFF	TGTGCCAGCAGCGCCGGTAGTAGAGACACCGGGGAGCTGTTTTTT
NA	NA	TRBV3-1/TRBV3-2	TRBJ1-6	CASSGVYPIIHHNSPLHF	TGTGCCAGCAGCGGTGTATATCCCATCATACATCATAATTCACCCCTCCACTTT
TRBD1	NA	TRBV6-1	TRBJ1-2	CASSDGQGVLVGYTF	TGTGCCAGCAGTGATGGTCAGGGGGTCCTTGTTGGCTACACCTTC
NA	NA	TRBV7-3	TRBJ2-1	CASSTRDKSSYNEQFF	TGTGCCAGCAGCACACGGGACAAAAGCTCCTACAATGAGCAGTTCTTC
TRBD2	NA	TRBV30	TRBJ2-1	CAWRGLAGASSYNEQFF	TGTGCCTGGAGGGGACTAGCGGGGGCTAGCTCCTACAATGAGCAGTTCTTC
TRBD2	NA	TRBV29-1	TRBJ2-1	CSAVPLAGGREQFF	TGCAGCGCCGTTCCCCTAGCGGGAGGAAGGGAGCAGTTCTTC
NA	NA	TRBV30	TRBJ2-7	CAWNLGDREQYF	TGTGCCTGGAACCTCGGGGATAGGGAGCAGTACTTC
NA	NA	TRBV10-1	TRBJ2-7	CASSHTAGLSEQYF	TGCGCCAGCAGCCACACAGCGGGCTTGAGCGAGCAGTACTTC
TRBD1	NA	TRBV3-1/TRBV3-2	TRBJ2-7	CASSHWTGGPYEQYF	TGTGCCAGCAGCCACTGGACAGGGGGCCCGTACGAGCAGTACTTC
TRBD1	NA	TRBV28	TRBJ1-6	CASSYRDRRDSPLHF	TGTGCCAGCAGTTACCGGGACAGACGGGATTCACCCCTCCACTTT
TRBD1	NA	TRBV5-4	TRBJ1-4	CASSLRTGSTSEKLFF	TGTGCCAGCAGCTTGAGGACAGGGAGTACGTCGGAAAAACTGTTTTTT
NA	NA	TRBV28	TRBJ2-7	CASSHYEQYF	TGTGCCAGCAGTCACTACGAGCAGTACTTC
TRBD1	NA	TRBV11-1	TRBJ1-1	CASSAHRGLNTEAFF	TGTGCCAGCAGCGCACACAGGGGTCTGAACACTGAAGCTTTCTTT
NA	once	TRBV5-6	TRBJ1-2	CASSLRTVLMDGYTF	TGTGCCAGCAGCCTACGGACAGTCCTTATGGATGGCTACACCTTC
NA	NA	TRBV3-1/TRBV3-2	TRBJ1-5	CASSRGGIRQPQHF	TGTGCCAGCAGCCGGGGCGGTATACGCCAGCCCCAGCATTTT
TRBD2	NA	TRBV6-2/TRBV6-3	TRBJ2-7	CASSSSGGYEQYF	TGTGCCAGCAGTTCTAGCGGGGGCTACGAGCAGTACTTC
NA	NA	TRBV11-3	TRBJ2-5	CASSLAEEETQYF	TGTGCCAGCAGCTTAGCTGAGGAAGAGACCCAGTACTTC
NA	NA	TRBV6-6	TRBJ1-5	CASSYEGLAQHF	TGTGCCAGCAGTTACGAGGGACTAGCCCAGCATTTT
NA	NA	TRBV5-8	TRBJ2-7	CASSLDPGSYEQYF	TGTGCCAGCAGCTTGGATCCAGGCTCCTACGAGCAGTACTTC
TRBD1	NA	TRBV10-1	TRBJ1-2	CASSESGDRKSGYTF	TGCGCCAGCAGTGAGTCGGGGGACAGGAAGAGTGGCTACACCTTC
NA	NA	TRBV5-1	TRBJ2-3	CASSLGAPVEDTQYF	TGCGCCAGCAGCTTGGGAGCGCCAGTGGAAGATACGCAGTATTTT
NA	NA	TRBV28	TRBJ1-5	CASSEWGVGYQPQHF	TGTGCCAGCAGTGAATGGGGGGTGGGATATCAGCCCCAGCATTTT
NA	once	TRBV19	TRBJ1-5	CASCAETLDQPQHF	TGTGCCAGTTGTGCTGAGACATTGGATCAGCCCCAGCATTTT
NA	NA	TRBV19	TRBJ1-2	CASSISGTNYGYTF	TGTGCCAGTAGTATCTCCGGGACAAACTATGGCTACACCTTC
NA	NA	TRBV3-1/TRBV3-2	TRBJ1-1	CASSPGMGTEAFF	TGTGCCAGCAGCCCGGGAATGGGCACTGAAGCTTTCTTT
NA	few	TRBV6-6	TRBJ1-2	CASSQWGEVRF	TGTGCCAGCAGTCAATGGGGGGAGGTTCGCTTC
TRBD2	NA	TRBV28	TRBJ2-3	CASSSVFWTSGTDTQYF	TGTGCCAGCAGTTCAGTTTTTTGGACTAGCGGCACAGATACGCAGTATTTT
TRBD1	once	TRBV7-2	TRBJ2-7	CASSLGGTGSYEQYF	TGTGCCAGCAGCTTAGGCGGGACAGGCTCCTACGAGCAGTACTTC
NA	NA	TRBV7-6	TRBJ2-7	CASSLVRDSSYEQYF	TGTGCCAGCAGCTTAGTTCGAGACAGCTCCTACGAGCAGTACTTC